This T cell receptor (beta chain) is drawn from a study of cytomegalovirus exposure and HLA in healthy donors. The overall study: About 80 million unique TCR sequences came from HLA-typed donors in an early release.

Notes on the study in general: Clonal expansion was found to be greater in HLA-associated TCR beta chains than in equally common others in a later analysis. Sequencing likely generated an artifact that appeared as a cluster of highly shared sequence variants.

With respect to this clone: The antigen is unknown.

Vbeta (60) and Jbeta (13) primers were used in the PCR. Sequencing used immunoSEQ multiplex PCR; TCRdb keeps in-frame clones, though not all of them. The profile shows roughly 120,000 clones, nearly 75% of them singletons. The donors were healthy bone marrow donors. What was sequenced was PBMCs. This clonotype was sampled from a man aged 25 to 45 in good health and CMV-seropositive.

CDR3: CASSQRGGQRFQNTEAFF. In nucleotides, the CDR3 is TGCGCCAGCAGCCAGCGCGGGGGGCAACGATTCCAAAACACTGAAGCTTTCTTT. J is TRBJ1-1 and V is TRBV5-1; D may be TRBD1 (6 bases). Trimming removed 4 bases at V and 2 bases at J, with 24 bases between. The V gene's germline CDR1 is SGHRS and CDR2 YFSETQ. The CDR3 is 18 residues long.